One TCR beta chain is described in this entry. What it binds is unknown. This sample is part of a study of lymphopenia after photon versus proton radiotherapy. The method was immunoSEQ multiplex PCR; TCRdb's version includes in-frame clones alone and lacks a portion of them. The sample includes more than 25,000 clones, around 83% of them seen just once. Regarding the study as a whole: After lymphocyte nadir, photon-treated repertoires showed oligoclonal expansion, especially CD8+ Temra. Under photons, naive T cells and diversity fell while effector/memory populations rose. A bigger post-nadir fall in TCR diversity correlated inversely with survival time in deceased patients.

Germline lookup yields CDR1 ENHRY and CDR2 SYGVKD. The germline V and J ends were trimmed by 2 bases and 3 bases, with 13 bases remaining between them. This CDR3 is built from 15 residues. This sequence was found in a woman in her forties or fifties with pancreatic cancer. This specimen consisted of peripheral blood, obtained from a patient treated with photon-based radiotherapy. The chain employs TRBV10-3 and TRBJ1-2; D gene uncertain. CDR3 protein: CAISELVVIDYGYTF. DNA for the CDR3: TGTGCCATCAGTGAGCTCGTGGTAATCGACTATGGCTACACCTTC.